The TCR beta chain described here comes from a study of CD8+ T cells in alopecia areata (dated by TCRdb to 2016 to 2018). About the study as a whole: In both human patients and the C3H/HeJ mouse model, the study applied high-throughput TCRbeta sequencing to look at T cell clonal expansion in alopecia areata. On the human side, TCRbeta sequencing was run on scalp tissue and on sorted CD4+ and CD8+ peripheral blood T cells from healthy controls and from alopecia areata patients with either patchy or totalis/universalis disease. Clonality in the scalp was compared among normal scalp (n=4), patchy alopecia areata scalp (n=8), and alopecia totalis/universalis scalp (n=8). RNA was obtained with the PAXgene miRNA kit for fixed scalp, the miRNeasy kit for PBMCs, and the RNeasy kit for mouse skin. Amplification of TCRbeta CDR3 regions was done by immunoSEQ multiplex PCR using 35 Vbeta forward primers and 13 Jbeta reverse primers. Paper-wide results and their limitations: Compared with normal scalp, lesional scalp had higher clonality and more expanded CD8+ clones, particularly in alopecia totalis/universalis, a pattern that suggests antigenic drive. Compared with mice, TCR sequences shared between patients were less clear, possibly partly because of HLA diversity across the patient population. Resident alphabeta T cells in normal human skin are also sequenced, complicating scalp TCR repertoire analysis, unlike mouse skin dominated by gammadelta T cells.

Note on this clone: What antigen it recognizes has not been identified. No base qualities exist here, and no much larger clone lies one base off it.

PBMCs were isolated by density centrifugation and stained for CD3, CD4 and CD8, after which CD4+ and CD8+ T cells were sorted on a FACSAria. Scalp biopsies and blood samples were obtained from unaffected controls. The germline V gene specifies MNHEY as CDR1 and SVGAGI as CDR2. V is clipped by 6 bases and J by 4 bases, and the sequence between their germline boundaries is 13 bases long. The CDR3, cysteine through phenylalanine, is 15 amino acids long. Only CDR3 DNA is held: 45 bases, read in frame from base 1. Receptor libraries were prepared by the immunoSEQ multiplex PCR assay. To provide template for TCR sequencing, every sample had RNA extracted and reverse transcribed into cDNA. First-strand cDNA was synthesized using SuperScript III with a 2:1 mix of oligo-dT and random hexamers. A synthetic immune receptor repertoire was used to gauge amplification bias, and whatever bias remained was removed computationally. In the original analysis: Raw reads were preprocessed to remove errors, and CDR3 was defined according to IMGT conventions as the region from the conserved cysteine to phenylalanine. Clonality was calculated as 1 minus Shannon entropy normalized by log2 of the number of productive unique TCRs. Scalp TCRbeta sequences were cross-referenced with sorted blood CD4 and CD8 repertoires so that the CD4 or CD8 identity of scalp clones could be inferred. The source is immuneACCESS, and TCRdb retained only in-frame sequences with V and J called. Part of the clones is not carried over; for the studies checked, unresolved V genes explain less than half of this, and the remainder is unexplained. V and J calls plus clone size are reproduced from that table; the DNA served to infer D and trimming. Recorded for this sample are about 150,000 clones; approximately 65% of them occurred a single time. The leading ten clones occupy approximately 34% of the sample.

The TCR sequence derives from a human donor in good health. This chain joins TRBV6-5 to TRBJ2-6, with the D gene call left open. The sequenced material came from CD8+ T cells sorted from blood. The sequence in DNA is TGTGCCAGCAGCCAGACACTAACCGGGGCCAACGTCCTGACTTTC. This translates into CASSQTLTGANVLTF.